The present T cell receptor beta chain was sequenced within a study of blood T cell repertoires in COVID-19. The table came from immunoSEQ multiplex PCR; TCRdb's copy has only in-frame clones and leaves some out. Counted here are 150,000 to 200,000 clones, about 85% occurring once; the ten biggest clones make up around 9.8%. Germline lookup yields CDR1 LNHDA and CDR2 SQIVND (reference sequence). V gave up 5 bases and J gave up 7 bases; unmatched junction bases: 16. This CDR3 has 17 residues. This clone was detected a few times. Material: peripheral blood. The receptor was isolated from a woman older than 75 with acute or convalescent COVID-19. V and J are TRBV19 and TRBJ2-2; 7 bases are a match to TRBD2. The CDR3 protein is CASSLFRRAGAIGELFF. DNA of the CDR3: TGTGCCAGTAGTCTGTTCCGTCGTGCGGGAGCGATCGGGGAGCTGTTTTTT.